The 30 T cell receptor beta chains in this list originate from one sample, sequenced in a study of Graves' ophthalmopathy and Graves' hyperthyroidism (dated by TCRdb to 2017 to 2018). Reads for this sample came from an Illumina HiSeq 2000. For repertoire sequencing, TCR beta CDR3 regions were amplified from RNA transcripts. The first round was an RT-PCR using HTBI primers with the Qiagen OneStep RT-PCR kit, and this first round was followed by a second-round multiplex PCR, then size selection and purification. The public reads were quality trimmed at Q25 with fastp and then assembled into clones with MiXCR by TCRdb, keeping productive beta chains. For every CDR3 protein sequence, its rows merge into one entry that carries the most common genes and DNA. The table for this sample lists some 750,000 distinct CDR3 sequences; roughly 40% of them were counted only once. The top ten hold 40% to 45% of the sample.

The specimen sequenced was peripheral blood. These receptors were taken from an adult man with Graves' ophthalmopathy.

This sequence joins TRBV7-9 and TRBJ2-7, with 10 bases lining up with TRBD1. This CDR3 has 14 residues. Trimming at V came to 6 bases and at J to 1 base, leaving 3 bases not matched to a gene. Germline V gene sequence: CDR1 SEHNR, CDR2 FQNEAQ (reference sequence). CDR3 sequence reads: CASRGGQGSYEQYF. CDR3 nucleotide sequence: TGTGCCAGCAGGGGGGGACAGGGGTCCTACGAGCAGTACTTC.

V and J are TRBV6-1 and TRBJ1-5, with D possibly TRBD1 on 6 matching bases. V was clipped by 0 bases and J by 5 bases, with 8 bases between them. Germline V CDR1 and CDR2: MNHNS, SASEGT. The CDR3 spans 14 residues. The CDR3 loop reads CASSEAGGHQPQHF. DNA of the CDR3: TGTGCCAGCAGTGAAGCGGGGGGCCATCAGCCCCAGCATTTT.

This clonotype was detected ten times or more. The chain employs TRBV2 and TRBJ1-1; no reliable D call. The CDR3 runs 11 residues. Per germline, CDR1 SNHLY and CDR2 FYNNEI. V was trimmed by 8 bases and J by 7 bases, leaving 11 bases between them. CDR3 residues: CASGGAHEAFF. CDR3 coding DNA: TGTGCCAGCGGAGGAGCCCATGAAGCTTTCTTT. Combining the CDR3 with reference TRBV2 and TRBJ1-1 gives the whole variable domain EPEVTQTPSHQVTQMGQEVILRCVPISNHLYFYWYRQILGQKVEFLVSFYNNEISEKSEIFDDQFSVERPDGSNFTLKIRSTKLEDSAMYFCASGGAHEAFFGQGTRLTVV.

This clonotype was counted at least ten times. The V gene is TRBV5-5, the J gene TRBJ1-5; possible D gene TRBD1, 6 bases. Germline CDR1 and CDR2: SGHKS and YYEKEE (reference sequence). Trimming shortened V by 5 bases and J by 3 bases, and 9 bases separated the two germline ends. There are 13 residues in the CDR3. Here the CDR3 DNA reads TGTGCCAGCAGTTGGGACAACAATCAGCCCCAGCATTTT. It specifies CASSWDNNQPQHF.

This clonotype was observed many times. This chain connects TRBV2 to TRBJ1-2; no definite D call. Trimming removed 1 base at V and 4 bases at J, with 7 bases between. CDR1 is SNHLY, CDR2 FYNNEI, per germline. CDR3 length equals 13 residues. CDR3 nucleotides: TGTGCCAGCAGTGAAGACCGTCCCTATGGCTACACCTTC. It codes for CASSEDRPYGYTF.

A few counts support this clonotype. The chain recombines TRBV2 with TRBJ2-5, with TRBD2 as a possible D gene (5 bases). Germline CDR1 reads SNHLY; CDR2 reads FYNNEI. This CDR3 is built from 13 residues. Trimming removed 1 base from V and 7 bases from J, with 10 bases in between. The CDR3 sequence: CASSEGNRGTQYF. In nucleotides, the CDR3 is TGTGCCAGCAGTGAAGGGAACCGGGGGACCCAGTACTTC.

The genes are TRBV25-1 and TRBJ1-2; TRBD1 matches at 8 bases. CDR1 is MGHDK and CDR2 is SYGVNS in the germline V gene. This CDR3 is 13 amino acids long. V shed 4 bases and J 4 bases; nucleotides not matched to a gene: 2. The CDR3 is CASSAGGSYGYTF. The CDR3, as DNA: TGTGCCAGCAGTGCAGGGGGCAGCTATGGCTACACCTTC.

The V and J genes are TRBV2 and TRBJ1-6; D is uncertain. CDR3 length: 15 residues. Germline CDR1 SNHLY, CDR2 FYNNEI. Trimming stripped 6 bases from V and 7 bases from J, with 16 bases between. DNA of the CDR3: TGTGCCAGCAGCCAAGATCAGCGGGCCAATTCACCCCTCCACTTT. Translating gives CASSQDQRANSPLHF. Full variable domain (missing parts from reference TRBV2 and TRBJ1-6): EPEVTQTPSHQVTQMGQEVILRCVPISNHLYFYWYRQILGQKVEFLVSFYNNEISEKSEIFDDQFSVERPDGSNFTLKIRSTKLEDSAMYFCASSQDQRANSPLHFGNGTRLTVT.

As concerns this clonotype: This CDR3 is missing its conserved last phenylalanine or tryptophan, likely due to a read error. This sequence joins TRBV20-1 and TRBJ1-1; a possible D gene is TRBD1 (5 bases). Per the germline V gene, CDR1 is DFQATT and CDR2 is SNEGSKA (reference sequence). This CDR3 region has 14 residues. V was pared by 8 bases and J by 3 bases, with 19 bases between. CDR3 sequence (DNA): TGCAGTCCGTCCCAGGGTGGGGACGACACTGAAGCTTTCCTT. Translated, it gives CSPSQGGDDTEAFL.

DNA for the CDR3: TGTGCCATCAGTGAGTCGAAAGGGATAGACTACAATGAGCAGTTCTTC. Protein: CAISESKGIDYNEQFF. The rearrangement links TRBV10-3 to TRBJ2-5; D unclear. The J call is in doubt because the DNA end fits TRBJ2-1 better. Germline CDR1 and CDR2: ENHRY and SYGVKD. The CDR3 contains 16 residues.

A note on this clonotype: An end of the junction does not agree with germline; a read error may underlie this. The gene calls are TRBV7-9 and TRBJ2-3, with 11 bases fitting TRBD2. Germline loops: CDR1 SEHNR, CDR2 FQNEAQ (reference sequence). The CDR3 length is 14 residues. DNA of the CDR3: TGTGCCGGCAGCCCCGGACTAGCGGGAGATACGCAGTATTTT. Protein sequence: CAGSPGLAGDTQYF.

The CDR3 DNA sequence: TGTGCCAGCAGTTTAGTGCAGGGTGGTCAGCCCCAGCATTTT. This sequence encodes CASSLVQGGQPQHF. The chain has TRBV12-3 or TRBV12-4 and TRBJ1-5; D perhaps matches TRBD1 (5 bases). The CDR3 contains 14 residues. The V end lost 1 base, the J end lost 6 bases, and 10 bases lay between the germline ends.

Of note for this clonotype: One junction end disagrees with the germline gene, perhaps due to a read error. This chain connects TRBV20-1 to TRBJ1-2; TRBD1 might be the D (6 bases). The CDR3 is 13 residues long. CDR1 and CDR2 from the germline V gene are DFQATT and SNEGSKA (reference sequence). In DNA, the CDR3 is TGCAGTGCTTTGGACAGTCGGAGCTATGGCTGCACCTTC. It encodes CSALDSRSYGCTF.

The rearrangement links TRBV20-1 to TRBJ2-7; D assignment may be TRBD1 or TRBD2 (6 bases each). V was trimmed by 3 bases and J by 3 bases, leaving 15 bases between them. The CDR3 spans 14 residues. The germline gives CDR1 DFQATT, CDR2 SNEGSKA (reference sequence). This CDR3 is CSARQEGGIYEQYF. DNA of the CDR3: TGCAGTGCTAGGCAGGAGGGGGGTATCTACGAGCAGTACTTC.

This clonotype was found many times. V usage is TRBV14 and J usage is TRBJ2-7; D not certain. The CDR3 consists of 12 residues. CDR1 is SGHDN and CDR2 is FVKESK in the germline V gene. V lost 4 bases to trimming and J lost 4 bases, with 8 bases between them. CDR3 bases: TGTGCCAGCAGCCGACCCGGGTACGAGCAGTACTTC. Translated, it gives CASSRPGYEQYF.

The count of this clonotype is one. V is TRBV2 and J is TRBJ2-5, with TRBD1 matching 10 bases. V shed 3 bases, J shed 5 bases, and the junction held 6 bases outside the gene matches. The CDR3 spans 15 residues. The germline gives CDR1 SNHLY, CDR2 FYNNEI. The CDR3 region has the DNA TGTGCCAGCAGTGACGCGACAGGGGGCTTGGAGACCCAGTACTTC. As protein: CASSDATGGLETQYF. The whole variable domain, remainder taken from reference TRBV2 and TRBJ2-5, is EPEVTQTPSHQVTQMGQEVILRCVPISNHLYFYWYRQILGQKVEFLVSFYNNEISEKSEIFDDQFSVERPDGSNFTLKIRSTKLEDSAMYFCASSDATGGLETQYFGPGTRLLVL.

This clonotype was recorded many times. The CDR3 DNA reads TGTGCCAGTAGTACGGCCAGGGTGAACACTGAAGCTTTCTTT. As protein: CASSTARVNTEAFF. The chain recombines TRBV19 with TRBJ1-1; possibly TRBD1 for D (5 bases). The CDR3 sequence is 14 residues long. The ends were cut back, 4 bases at V and 0 bases at J, with 9 bases in the middle. From germline, CDR1 is LNHDA and CDR2 SQIVND (reference sequence).

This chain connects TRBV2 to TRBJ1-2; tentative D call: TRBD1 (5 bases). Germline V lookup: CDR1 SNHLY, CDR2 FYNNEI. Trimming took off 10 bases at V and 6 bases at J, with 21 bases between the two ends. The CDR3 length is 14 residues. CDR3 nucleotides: TGTGCCACCAGGGCTGGGGGGGAGGGTGATGGCTACACCTTC. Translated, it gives CATRAGGEGDGYTF.

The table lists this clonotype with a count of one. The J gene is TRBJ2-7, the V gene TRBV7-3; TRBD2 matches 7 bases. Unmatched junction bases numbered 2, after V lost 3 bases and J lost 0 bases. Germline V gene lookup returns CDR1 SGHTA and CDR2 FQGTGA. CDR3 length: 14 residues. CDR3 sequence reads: CASSFGGFSYEQYF. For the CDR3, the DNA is TGTGCCAGCAGCTTCGGGGGGTTCTCCTACGAGCAGTACTTC.

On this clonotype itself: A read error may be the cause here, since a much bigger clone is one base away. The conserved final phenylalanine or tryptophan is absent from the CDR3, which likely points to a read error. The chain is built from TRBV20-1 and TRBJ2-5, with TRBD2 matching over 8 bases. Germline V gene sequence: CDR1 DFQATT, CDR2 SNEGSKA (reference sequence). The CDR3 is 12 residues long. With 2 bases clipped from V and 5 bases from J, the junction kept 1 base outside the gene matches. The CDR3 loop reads CSARTSGETQYV. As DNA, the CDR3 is TGCAGTGCTAGAACTAGCGGTGAGACCCAGTACGTC.

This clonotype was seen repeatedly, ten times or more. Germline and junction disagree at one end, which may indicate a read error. This CDR3 reads CASSYSRGQDQPQHF. CDR3 nucleotides: TGTGCCAGCAGTTACTCGAGGGGGCAGGATCAGCCCCAGCATTTT. The chain recombines TRBV24-1 with TRBJ1-5; 7 nucleotides agree with TRBD1. The germline V gene has CDR1 KGHDR and CDR2 SFDVKD. This CDR3 has 15 residues.

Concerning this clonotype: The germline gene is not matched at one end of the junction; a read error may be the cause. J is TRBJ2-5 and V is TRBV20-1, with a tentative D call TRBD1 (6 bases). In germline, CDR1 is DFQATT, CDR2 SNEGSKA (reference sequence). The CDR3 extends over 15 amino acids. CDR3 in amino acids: CSARDRTEPQETQYF. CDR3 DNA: TGCAGTGCAAGAGACAGGACCGAGCCCCAAGAGACCCAGTACTTC.

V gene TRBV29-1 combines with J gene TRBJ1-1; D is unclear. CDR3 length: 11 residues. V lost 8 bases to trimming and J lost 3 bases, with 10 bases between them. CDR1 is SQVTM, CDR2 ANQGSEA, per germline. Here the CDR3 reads CSLWSDTEAFF. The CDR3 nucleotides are TGCAGCTTATGGTCCGACACTGAAGCTTTCTTT.

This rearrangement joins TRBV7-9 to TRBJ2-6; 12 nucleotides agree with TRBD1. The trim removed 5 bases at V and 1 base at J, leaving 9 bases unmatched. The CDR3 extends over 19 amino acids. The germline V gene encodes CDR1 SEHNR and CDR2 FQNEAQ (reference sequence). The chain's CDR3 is CASSQYPGQGASGANVLTF. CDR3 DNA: TGTGCCAGCAGCCAGTATCCGGGACAGGGGGCGTCTGGGGCCAACGTCCTGACTTTC.

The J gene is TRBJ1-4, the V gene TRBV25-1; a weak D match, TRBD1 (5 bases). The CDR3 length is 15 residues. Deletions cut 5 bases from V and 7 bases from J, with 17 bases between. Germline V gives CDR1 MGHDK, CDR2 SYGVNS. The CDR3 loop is CASSPPRGGGEKLFF. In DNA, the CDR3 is TGTGCCAGCAGTCCCCCACGGGGCGGGGGTGAAAAACTGTTTTTT.

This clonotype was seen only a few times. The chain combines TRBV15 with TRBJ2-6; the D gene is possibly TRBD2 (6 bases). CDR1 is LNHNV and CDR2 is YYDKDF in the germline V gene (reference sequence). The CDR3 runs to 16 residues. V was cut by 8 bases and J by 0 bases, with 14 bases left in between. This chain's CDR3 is CATGAGHFSGANVLTF. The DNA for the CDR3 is TGTGCCACCGGGGCGGGGCACTTCTCTGGGGCCAACGTCCTGACTTTC.

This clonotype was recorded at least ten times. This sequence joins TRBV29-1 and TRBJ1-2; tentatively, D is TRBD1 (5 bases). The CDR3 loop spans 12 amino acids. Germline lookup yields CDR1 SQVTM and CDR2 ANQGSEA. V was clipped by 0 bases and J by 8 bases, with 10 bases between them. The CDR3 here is CSVEDSGGGYTF. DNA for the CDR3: TGCAGCGTTGAAGATTCGGGGGGAGGCTACACCTTC.

The CDR3 is CASSRDRGQVETQYF. DNA of the CDR3: TGTGCCAGCAGTCGGGACAGGGGGCAGGTGGAGACCCAGTACTTC. The chain combines TRBV2 with TRBJ2-5; 12 bases map to TRBD1. The CDR3 extends over 15 amino acids. Germline V gives CDR1 SNHLY, CDR2 FYNNEI. V shed 5 bases and J 5 bases; nucleotides not matched to a gene: 6. The full variable domain, in which reference TRBV2 and TRBJ2-5 provide the parts outside the CDR3, is EPEVTQTPSHQVTQMGQEVILRCVPISNHLYFYWYRQILGQKVEFLVSFYNNEISEKSEIFDDQFSVERPDGSNFTLKIRSTKLEDSAMYFCASSRDRGQVETQYFGPGTRLLVL.

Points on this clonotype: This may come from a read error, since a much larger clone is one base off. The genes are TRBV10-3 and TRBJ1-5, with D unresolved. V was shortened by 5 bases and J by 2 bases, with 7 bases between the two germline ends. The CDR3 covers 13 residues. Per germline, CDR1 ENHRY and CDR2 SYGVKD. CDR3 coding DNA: TGTGCCATCAGTCCCGTCGGCAATCAGCCCCAGCATTTT. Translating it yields CAISPVGNQPQHF.

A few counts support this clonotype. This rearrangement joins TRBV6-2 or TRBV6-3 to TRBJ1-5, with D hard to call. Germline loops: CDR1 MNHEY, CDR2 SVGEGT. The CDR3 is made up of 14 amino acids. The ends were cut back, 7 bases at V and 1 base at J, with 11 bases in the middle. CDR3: CASTQRPSNQPQHF. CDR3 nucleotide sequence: TGTGCCAGCACCCAAAGGCCCAGCAATCAGCCCCAGCATTTT.